This T cell receptor (beta chain) was obtained from a study of blood T cell repertoires in COVID-19. Study information: T cells, B-cell-depleted T cells, or PBMCs provided the cDNA or gDNA that served as material.

CDR1 and CDR2 (germline): SGDLS, YYNGEE. The V and J ends lost 1 base and 4 bases respectively, with 9 bases between them. The CDR3 length is 14 residues. Profiling relied on immunoSEQ multiplex PCR, and the TCRdb table lists in-frame clones only, not all of them. The sample consists of 250,000 to 350,000 clones, approximately 86% of them appearing once. Sequencing was performed on peripheral blood. This chain joins TRBV9 and TRBJ1-3; perhaps TRBD1 as D (5 bases). The TCR sequence derives from a man between 18 and 35 years old with active or convalescent COVID-19. CDR3 coding DNA: TGTGCCAGCAGCGTACAGGGTTTCGGAAACACCATATATTTT. Its protein product is CASSVQGFGNTIYF.